This T cell receptor beta chain appears in the sequencing data of a study of regulatory T cells in long-lasting Graves disease. Study-level results: TRBV28 was favored in persistent disease, as were TRBJ1-2 and TRBJ2-5.

V shed 2 bases and J shed 6 bases, with 11 bases lying between them. Germline V gives CDR1 SGHDT, CDR2 YYEEEE. This CDR3 has 13 amino acids. Building the TCR beta libraries relied on iRepertoire HTBI primers, and CDR3 regions underwent Arm-PCR. TCRdb analysed the multiplex PCR reads with MiXCR anew, one entry per CDR3 protein. Among some 340,000 distinct CDR3 sequences listed, 12% were seen once. Stated time point: newly diagnosed GD, antithyroid drugs for less than 3 months. Preparation of the TCR library used RNA extracted from PBMCs. Patients with Graves' disease were diagnosed by American Thyroid Association guidelines. An endocrinology department in Xi'an, China, supplied the patients. In the case of this clonotype: The antigen is undetermined.

The same data also went into a second study, on T cells in Graves' hyperthyroidism and ophthalmopathy.

V gene TRBV5-6 combines with J gene TRBJ1-2, with D possibly matching TRBD1 (5 bases). Sequenced material: peripheral blood mononuclear cells (PBMCs), taken at new diagnosis, from a patient treated with antithyroid drugs. This sequence originates from a woman under 30 with Graves disease. CDR3 DNA sequence: TGTGCCAGCAGCTTTTGGGGGTCCCATGGCTACACCTTC. This encodes CASSFWGSHGYTF.